This TCR beta chain was retrieved from a study of T cell changes during pregnancy in multiple sclerosis. Measured with immunoSEQ multiplex PCR; TCRdb has only the in-frame clones, and not every one. The sample yields about 50,000 clones, roughly 95% seen once. With 4 bases removed from V and 3 bases from J, the gap between germline ends came to 16 bases. The CDR3 has 15 residues. The germline gives CDR1 SGHDT, CDR2 YYEEEE. This chain uses TRBV5-6 with TRBJ1-1, with D perhaps TRBD1 (5 bases). This TCR was recovered from a female donor with multiple sclerosis, enrolled in a pregnancy study. Sequenced here: CD4+ T cells from peripheral blood mononuclear cells, sampled in the third trimester of pregnancy. CDR3 protein: CASSLGLTDDTEAFF. The DNA of the CDR3 is TGTGCCAGCAGCCTGGGATTGACAGATGACACTGAAGCTTTCTTT.